These 3 T cell receptor beta chains originate from one sample sequenced in a study of T cells in localized non-small cell lung cancer. The method was immunoSEQ multiplex PCR; TCRdb's version includes in-frame clones alone and lacks a portion of them. This sample yields 20,000 to 25,000 clones, of which 80% to 90% are seen a single time; roughly 1.1% belongs to the top ten. The specimen comprised peripheral blood, sampled before any cancer treatment. The receptors here all came from a woman aged 35-70 years with stage I lung adenocarcinoma.

This clone was counted a few times. One junction end does not reproduce the germline sequence, and a read error may be involved. The chain uses TRBV7-7 and TRBJ1-6; TRBD1 might be the D (6 bases). The CDR3 runs to 13 residues. CDR1 is SSHAT and CDR2 is FNYEAQ in the germline V gene (reference sequence). The CDR3 sequence: CASSLNRASPLHF. The CDR3 DNA sequence: TGTGCTAGCAGCTTAAACAGGGCTTCACCCCTCCACTTT.

This chain connects TRBV27 to TRBJ2-1, with 8 nucleotides matching TRBD1. The CDR3 has 14 residues. V gave up 8 bases and J gave up 8 bases; unmatched junction bases: 11. Germline-derived CDR1 and CDR2 are MNHEY and SMNVEV (reference sequence). CDR3 protein: CASGSVETGDEQFF. DNA for the CDR3: TGTGCCAGCGGTTCCGTTGAGACAGGGGATGAGCAGTTCTTC.

This chain joins TRBV6-5 and TRBJ1-1; D uncertain. Germline V gene lookup returns CDR1 MNHEY and CDR2 SVGAGI. The ends were cut back, 7 bases at V and 7 bases at J, with 19 bases in the middle. The CDR3 has 14 amino acids. CDR3 amino acids: CASTTTAPRHEAFF. CDR3 coding DNA: TGTGCCAGCACTACTACAGCGCCCCGACATGAAGCTTTCTTT.